Below are 6 T cell receptor beta chains sequenced from a single sample in a study of T-cell reconstitution after alpha-beta-depleted transplantation in children (dated by TCRdb to about 2016). The treatment or condition label for this specimen denotes: allogeneic hematopoietic cell transplantation with graft depleted of TCRalphabeta T cells and CD19 B cells. The library came from PCR. The sequencing machine was an Illumina HiSeq 2500. TCR library preparation used molecular barcoding, with unique molecular identifiers applied to normalize quantification of the TCRbeta repertoire. The raw public data were reprocessed by TCRdb itself: fastp quality trimming at Q25, MiXCR clonotype calling, in-frame beta chains only. For every CDR3 protein sequence, its rows merge into one entry that carries the most common genes and DNA. The sample table shows 300,000 to 350,000 distinct CDR3 sequences, and under 20% are seen once. The top ten hold approximately 38% of the sample.

The sequencing here drew on PBMCs, mostly from graft donor cells, taken 360 days after TCRalphabeta/CD19-depleted stem cell transplant. These receptor sequences come from a male patient aged 2 to 9 who had a stem cell transplant for acute lymphoblastic leukemia, so the T cells may come from the graft donor.

The J gene is TRBJ1-3, the V gene TRBV6-5; maybe TRBD1 (5 bases). With 6 bases removed from V and 4 bases from J, the gap between germline ends came to 13 bases. This CDR3 spans 14 amino acids. The germline gives CDR1 MNHEY, CDR2 SVGAGI. DNA for the CDR3: TGTGCCAGCAGATCCGGGACGGACGGAAACACCATATATTTT. Protein: CASRSGTDGNTIYF.

V gene TRBV7-9 combines with J gene TRBJ2-3, with a weak D call TRBD2 (6 bases). The V gene's germline CDR1 is SEHNR and CDR2 FQNEAQ (reference sequence). Trimming stripped 5 bases from V and 4 bases from J, with 19 bases between. This CDR3 is 16 amino acids long. CDR3 DNA sequence: TGTGCCAGCAGCCCTGTTCGGGGGTGGGAGCCAGATACGCAGTATTTT. Translation: CASSPVRGWEPDTQYF.

The chain couples TRBV5-1 to TRBJ1-1; D unresolved. The CDR3 runs to 15 residues. Germline V gene lookup returns CDR1 SGHRS and CDR2 YFSETQ. Trimming pared 0 bases from V and 0 bases from J, leaving 9 bases between. The CDR3 DNA reads as TGCGCCAGCAGCTTGGTTCGTTCCCTGAACACTGAAGCTTTCTTT. Translated: CASSLVRSLNTEAFF. Using reference TRBV5-1 and TRBJ1-1 for the parts outside the CDR3, the full variable domain is KAGVTQTPRYLIKTRGQQVTLSCSPISGHRSVSWYQQTPGQGLQFLFEYFSETQRNKGNFPGRFSGRQFSNSRSEMNVSTLELGDSALYLCASSLVRSLNTEAFFGQGTRLTVV.

The chain uses TRBV30 and TRBJ2-5; TRBD1 might be the D (6 bases). V was trimmed by 4 bases and J by 4 bases, leaving 16 bases between them. Looked up from germline, CDR1 is GTSNPN and CDR2 is SVGIG (reference sequence). This CDR3 is built from 14 residues. The CDR3 coding sequence is TGTGCCTGGAAGGGGATCAGGGGAACAGAGACCCAGTACTTC. This encodes CAWKGIRGTETQYF.

This clonotype was detected a few times. This rearrangement joins TRBV29-1 to TRBJ2-5; D may be TRBD1 (6 bases). This CDR3 region has 16 residues. V lost 1 base, J lost 4 bases, and 19 bases lay in between. Germline CDR1 reads SQVTM; CDR2 reads ANQGSEA. CDR3 coding DNA: TGCAGCGTTGAAGTGACAGGAATAGGGTACGGAGAGACCCAGTACTTC. This codes for CSVEVTGIGYGETQYF.

The chain's CDR3 is CSARGGRERLFF. DNA for the CDR3: TGCAGTGCTAGAGGGGGTAGGGAGAGACTGTTCTTC. The chain is built from TRBV20-1 and TRBJ2-1, with a weak D call TRBD2 (5 bases). CDR3 length equals 12 residues. Trimming pared 1 base from V and 15 bases from J, leaving 16 bases between. Looked up from germline, CDR1 is DFQATT and CDR2 is SNEGSKA (reference sequence).